The clone carrying this T cell receptor (beta chain) was recorded a few times. Its antigen remains unidentified. Template switching by 5'RACE produced TCR cDNA, adding a universal primer site and UMIs. A single record per CDR3 protein comes from TCRdb applying MiXCR to the 5' RACE reads. Found here are about 360,000 distinct CDR3 sequences, roughly 6.2% of them singletons; the top ten hold about 15%. The sample belongs to a study of T cells after yellow fever vaccination. Findings and limits, study-wide: Reappearance after the booster was observed for most primary-vaccination clones (about 97% CD4, roughly 88% CD8).

The CDR3 spans 16 residues. V was trimmed by 5 bases and J by 1 base, leaving 16 bases between them. From germline, CDR1 is LGHNT and CDR2 FRNRAP. The TCR comes from a man aged 25-40 years who received the YFV17D yellow fever vaccine. The input for sequencing was PBMCs, taken 5 days after the yellow fever booster vaccination. The chain has TRBV12-5 and TRBJ2-3; D is perhaps TRBD1 (6 bases). This chain's CDR3 is CASGETGTYRTDTQYF. The CDR3 bases are TGTGCTAGTGGTGAGACCGGGACATACCGCACAGATACGCAGTATTTT.